Listed below are T cell receptor beta chains from one sample, sequenced in a study of shared clonotypes between healthy human individuals. This table comes from immunoSEQ multiplex PCR, and its TCRdb copy is limited to in-frame clones, with some not included. The table shows roughly 2.2 million clones, with 85% to 95% occurring only once. The sequenced sample consisted of naive CD4+ T cells from PBMCs. The receptors were sampled from a man younger than 35 in good health. Some clones in this sample may be carry-over from other donors' samples. The CDR3 runs from the conserved cysteine through the conserved F or W.

V	J	CDR3
TRBV19	TRBJ1-5	CASSIGWNQPQHF
TRBV7-2	TRBJ2-5	CASSLYSGSKVGETQYF
TRBV7-2	TRBJ1-5	CASSSAGGQPQHF
TRBV5-1	TRBJ2-6	CASSFVPGHSPGANVLTF
TRBV9	TRBJ1-2	CASSVAGRDAFGYTF
TRBV11-1	TRBJ2-5	CASSRGQQETQYF
TRBV9	TRBJ2-3	CASSVGGPGTDTQYF
TRBV6-6	TRBJ1-1	CASSYSVVPTEAFF
TRBV6-6	TRBJ1-2	CASSYPQGRPNYGYTF
TRBV19	TRBJ2-2	CASVGVGELFF
TRBV10-3	TRBJ2-4	CAISESTGENIQYF
TRBV7-9	TRBJ2-5	CASSPGTGVRETQYF
TRBV6-1	TRBJ1-5	CASSDQTGGNQPQHF
TRBV5-5	TRBJ2-5	CASRLMPGQPEWETQYF
TRBV28	TRBJ1-2	CASSLPGRNYGYTF
TRBV5-1	TRBJ2-5	CASSIQGQGAGETQYF